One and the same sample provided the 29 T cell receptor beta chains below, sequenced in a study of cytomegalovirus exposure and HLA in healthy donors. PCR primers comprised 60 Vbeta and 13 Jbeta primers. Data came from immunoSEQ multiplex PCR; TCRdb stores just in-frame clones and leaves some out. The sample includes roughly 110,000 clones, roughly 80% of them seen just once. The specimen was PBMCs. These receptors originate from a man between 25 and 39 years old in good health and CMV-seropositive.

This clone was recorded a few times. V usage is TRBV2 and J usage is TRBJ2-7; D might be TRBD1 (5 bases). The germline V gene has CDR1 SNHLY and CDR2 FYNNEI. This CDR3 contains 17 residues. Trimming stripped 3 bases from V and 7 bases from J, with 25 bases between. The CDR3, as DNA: TGTGCCAGCAGTGACCCAAAAGACAGTCCTTTGGGTCGGGAGCAGTACGTC. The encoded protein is CASSDPKDSPLGREQYV.

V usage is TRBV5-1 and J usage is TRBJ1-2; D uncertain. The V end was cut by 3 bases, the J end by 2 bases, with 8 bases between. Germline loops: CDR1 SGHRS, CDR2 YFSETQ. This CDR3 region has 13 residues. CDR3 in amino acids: CASSSDTNYGYTF. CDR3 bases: TGCGCCAGCAGCTCCGACACGAACTATGGCTACACCTTC.

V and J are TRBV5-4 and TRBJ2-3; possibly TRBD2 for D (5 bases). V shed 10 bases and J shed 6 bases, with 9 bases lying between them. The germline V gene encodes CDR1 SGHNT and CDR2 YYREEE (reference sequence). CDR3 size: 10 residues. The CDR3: CADGMDTQYF. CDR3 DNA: TGTGCCGACGGGATGGATACGCAGTATTTT.

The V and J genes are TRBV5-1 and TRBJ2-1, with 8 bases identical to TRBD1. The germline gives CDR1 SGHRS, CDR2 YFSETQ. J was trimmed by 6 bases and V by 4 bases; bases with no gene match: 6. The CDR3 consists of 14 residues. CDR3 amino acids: CASSRTGGSNEQFF. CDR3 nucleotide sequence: TGCGCCAGCAGCAGAACAGGGGGGAGCAATGAGCAGTTCTTC.

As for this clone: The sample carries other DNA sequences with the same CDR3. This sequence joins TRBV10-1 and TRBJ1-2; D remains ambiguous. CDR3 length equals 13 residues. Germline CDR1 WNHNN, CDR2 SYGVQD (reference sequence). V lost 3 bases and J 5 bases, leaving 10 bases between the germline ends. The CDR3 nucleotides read TGCGCCAGCAGTGAACAGAGAGGGTATGGCTACACCTTC. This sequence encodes CASSEQRGYGYTF.

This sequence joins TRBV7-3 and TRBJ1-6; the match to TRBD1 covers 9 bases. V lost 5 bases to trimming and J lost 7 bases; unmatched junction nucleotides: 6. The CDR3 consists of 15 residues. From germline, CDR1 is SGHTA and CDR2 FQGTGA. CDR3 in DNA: TGTGCCAGCAGCCTCCAACAGGGGGCAAATTCACCCCTCCACTTT. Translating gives CASSLQQGANSPLHF.

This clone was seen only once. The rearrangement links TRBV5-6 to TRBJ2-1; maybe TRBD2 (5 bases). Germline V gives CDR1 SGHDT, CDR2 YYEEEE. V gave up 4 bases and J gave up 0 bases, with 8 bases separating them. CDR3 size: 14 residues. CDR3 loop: CASSRGSSYNEQFF. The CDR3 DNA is TGTGCCAGCAGCCGGGGTAGCTCCTACAATGAGCAGTTCTTC.

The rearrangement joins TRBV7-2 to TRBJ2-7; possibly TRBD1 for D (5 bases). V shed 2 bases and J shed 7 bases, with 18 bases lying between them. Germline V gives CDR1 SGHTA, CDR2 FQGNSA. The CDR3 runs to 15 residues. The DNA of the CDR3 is TGTGCCAGCAGCTTACTGGCAGGGCCCCTACGAGAGCAGTACGTC. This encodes CASSLLAGPLREQYV.

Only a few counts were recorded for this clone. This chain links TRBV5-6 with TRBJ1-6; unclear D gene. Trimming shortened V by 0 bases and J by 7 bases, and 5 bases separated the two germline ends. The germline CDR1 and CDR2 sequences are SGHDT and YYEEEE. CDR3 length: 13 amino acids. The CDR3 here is CASSLGGNSPLHF. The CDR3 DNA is TGTGCCAGCAGCTTGGGAGGGAATTCACCCCTCCACTTT. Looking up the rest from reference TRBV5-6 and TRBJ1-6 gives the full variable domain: DAGVTQSPTHLIKTRGQQVTLRCSPKSGHDTVSWYQQALGQGPQFIFQYYEEEERQRGNFPDRFSGHQFPNYSSELNVNALLLGDSALYLCASSLGGNSPLHFGNGTRLTVT.

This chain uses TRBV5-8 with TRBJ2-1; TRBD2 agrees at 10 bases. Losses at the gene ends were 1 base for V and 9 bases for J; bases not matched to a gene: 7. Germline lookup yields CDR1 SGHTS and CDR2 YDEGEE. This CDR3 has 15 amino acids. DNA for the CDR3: TGTGCCAGCAGCTTGAGCGGGAGGGCCAGGACTGAGCAGTTCTTC. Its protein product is CASSLSGRARTEQFF.

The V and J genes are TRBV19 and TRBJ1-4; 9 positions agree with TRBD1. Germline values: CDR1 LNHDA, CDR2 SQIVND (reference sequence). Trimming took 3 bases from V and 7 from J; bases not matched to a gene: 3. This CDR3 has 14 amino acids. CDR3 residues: CASSMTGGFEKLFF. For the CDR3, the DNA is TGTGCCAGTAGTATGACAGGGGGATTTGAAAAACTGTTTTTT.

The CDR3 nucleotides are TGTGCCACCAGCCCCCGGCGGGGGGCCTACAATGAGCAGTTCTTC. Translated: CATSPRRGAYNEQFF. The V and J genes are TRBV15 and TRBJ2-1; TRBD2 matches 8 bases. CDR1 and CDR2 from the germline V gene are LNHNV and YYDKDF (reference sequence). V gave up 5 bases and J gave up 2 bases; unmatched junction bases: 5. The CDR3 contains 15 residues.

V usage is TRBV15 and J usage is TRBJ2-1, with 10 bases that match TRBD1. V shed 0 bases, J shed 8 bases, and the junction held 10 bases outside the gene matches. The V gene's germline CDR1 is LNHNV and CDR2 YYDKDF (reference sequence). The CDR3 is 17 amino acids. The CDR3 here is CATSRDFSDRGNHEQFF. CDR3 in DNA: TGTGCCACCAGCAGAGATTTTTCGGACAGGGGGAACCATGAGCAGTTCTTC.

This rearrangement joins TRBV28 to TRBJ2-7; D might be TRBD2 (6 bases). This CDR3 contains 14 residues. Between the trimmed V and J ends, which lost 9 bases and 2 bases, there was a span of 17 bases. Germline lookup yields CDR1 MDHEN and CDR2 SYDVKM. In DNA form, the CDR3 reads TGTGCCAGTAGAAAATCGGGACTGGCCTACGAGCAGTACGTC. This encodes CASRKSGLAYEQYV.

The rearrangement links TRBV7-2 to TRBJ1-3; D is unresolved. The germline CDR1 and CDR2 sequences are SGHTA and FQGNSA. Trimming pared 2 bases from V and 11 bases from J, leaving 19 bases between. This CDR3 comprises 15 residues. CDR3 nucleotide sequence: TGTGCCAGCAGCTTACTGGGTGCGGCCACTCTACCCATATATTTT. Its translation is CASSLLGAATLPIYF.

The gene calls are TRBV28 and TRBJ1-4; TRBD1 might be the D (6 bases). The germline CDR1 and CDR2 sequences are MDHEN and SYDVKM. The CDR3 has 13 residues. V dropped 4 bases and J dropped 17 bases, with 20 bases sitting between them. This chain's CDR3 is CASSSPTGASKFF. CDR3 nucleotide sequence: TGTGCCAGCAGTTCCCCGACAGGCGCCTCGAAATTTTTT. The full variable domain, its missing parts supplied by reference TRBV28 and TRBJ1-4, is DVKVTQSSRYLVKRTGEKVFLECVQDMDHENMFWYRQDPGLGLRLIYFSYDVKMKEKGDIPEGYSVSREKKERFSLILESASTNQTSMYLCASSSPTGASKFFGSGTQLSVL.

CDR3 protein: CASSLIVGPNTGELFF. For the CDR3, the DNA is TGTGCCAGCAGCTTAATTGTCGGTCCCAACACCGGGGAGCTGTTTTTT. The rearrangement joins TRBV7-3 to TRBJ2-2; D gene uncertain. This CDR3 has 16 residues. Trimming removed 1 base from V and 2 bases from J, with 11 bases in between. Per the germline V gene, CDR1 is SGHTA and CDR2 is FQGTGA.

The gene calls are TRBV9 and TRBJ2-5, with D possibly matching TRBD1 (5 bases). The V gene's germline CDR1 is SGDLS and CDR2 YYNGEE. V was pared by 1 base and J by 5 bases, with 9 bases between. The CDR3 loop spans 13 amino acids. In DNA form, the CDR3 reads TGTGCCAGCAGCGTATCAGGGCTGGAGACCCAGTACTTC. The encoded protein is CASSVSGLETQYF. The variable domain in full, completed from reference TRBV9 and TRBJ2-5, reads DSGVTQTPKHLITATGQRVTLRCSPRSGDLSVYWYQQSLDQGLQFLIQYYNGEERAKGNILERFSAQQFPDLHSELNLSSLELGDSALYFCASSVSGLETQYFGPGTRLLVL.

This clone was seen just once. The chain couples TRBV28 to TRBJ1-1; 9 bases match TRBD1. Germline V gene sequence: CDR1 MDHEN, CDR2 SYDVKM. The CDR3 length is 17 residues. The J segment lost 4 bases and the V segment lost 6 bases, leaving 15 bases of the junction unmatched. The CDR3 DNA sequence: TGTGCCAGCAGCCTACTTCTACAGGGGGCGGGAAGCACTGAAGCTTTCTTT. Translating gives CASSLLLQGAGSTEAFF.

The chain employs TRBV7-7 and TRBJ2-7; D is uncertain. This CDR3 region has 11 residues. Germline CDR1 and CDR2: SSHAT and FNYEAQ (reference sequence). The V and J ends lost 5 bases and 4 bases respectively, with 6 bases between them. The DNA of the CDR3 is TGTGCCAGCAGCCTCAGGTACGAGCAGTACGTC. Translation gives CASSLRYEQYV.

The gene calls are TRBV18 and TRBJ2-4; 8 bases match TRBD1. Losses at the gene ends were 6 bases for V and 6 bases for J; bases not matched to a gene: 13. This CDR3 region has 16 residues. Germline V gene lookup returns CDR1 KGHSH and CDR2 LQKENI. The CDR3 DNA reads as TGTGCCAGCTCGCAAGATGCAGGGGGCGCCTCAAACATTCAGTACTTC. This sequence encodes CASSQDAGGASNIQYF.

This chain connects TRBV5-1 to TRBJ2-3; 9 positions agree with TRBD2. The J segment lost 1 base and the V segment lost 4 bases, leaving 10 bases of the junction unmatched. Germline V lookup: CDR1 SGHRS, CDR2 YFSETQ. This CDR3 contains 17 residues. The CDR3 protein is CASSRGSSGMGTDTQYF. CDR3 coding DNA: TGCGCCAGCAGCAGAGGATCTAGCGGGATGGGCACAGATACGCAGTATTTT.

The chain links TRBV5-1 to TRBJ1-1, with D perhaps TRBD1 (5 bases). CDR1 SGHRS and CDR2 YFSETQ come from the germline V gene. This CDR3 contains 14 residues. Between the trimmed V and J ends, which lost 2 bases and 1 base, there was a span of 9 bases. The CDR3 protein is CASSFAGKNTEAFF. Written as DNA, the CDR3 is TGCGCCAGCAGCTTCGCAGGGAAGAACACTGAAGCTTTCTTT.

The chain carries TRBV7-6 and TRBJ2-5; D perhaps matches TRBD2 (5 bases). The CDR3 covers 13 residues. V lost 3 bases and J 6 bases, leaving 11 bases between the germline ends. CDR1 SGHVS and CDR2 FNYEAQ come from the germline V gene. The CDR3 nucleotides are TGTGCCAGCAGCTTTGGGGAGTGGAAGACCCAGTACTTC. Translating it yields CASSFGEWKTQYF.

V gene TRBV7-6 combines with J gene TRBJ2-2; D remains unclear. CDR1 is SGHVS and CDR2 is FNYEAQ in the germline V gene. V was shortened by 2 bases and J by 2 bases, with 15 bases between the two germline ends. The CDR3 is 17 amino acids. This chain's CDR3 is CASSLITTGSNTGELFF. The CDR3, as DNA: TGTGCCAGCAGCTTAATTACTACGGGTAGCAACACCGGGGAGCTGTTTTTT.

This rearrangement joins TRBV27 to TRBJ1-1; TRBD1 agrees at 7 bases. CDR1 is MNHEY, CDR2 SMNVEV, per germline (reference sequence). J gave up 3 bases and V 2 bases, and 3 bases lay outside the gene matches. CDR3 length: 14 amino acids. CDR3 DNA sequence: TGTGCCAGCAGTTTAACAGGGGAGGACACTGAAGCTTTCTTT. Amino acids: CASSLTGEDTEAFF.

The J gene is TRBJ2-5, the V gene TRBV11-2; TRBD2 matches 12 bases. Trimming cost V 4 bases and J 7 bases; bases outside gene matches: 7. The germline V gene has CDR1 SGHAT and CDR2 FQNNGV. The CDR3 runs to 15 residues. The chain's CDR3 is CASSSQTSGSVTQYF. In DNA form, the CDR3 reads TGTGCCAGCAGCTCCCAGACTAGCGGGAGTGTGACCCAGTACTTC.

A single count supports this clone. CDR3 sequence reads: CASSSQLSGNTIYF. The DNA of the CDR3 is TGTGCCAGCAGTTCACAGCTCTCTGGAAACACCATATATTTT. The chain carries TRBV28 and TRBJ1-3; D gene unclear. V lost 4 bases and J 0 bases, leaving 7 bases between the germline ends. Per germline, CDR1 MDHEN and CDR2 SYDVKM. The CDR3 totals 14 residues.

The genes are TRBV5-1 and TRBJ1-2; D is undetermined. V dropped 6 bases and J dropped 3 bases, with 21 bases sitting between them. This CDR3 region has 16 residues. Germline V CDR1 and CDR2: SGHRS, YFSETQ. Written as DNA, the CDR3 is TGCGCCAGCAAAACTCTCTGGGGATCCGGGGACTATGGCTACACCTTC. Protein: CASKTLWGSGDYGYTF.